A selection of T cell receptor beta chains follows, all from one sample in a study of T cells in Graves' hyperthyroidism and ophthalmopathy. TCRdb passed the multiplex PCR reads through MiXCR, listing each CDR3 protein once. The repertoire holds more than 500,000 distinct CDR3 sequences, with 40% to 50% as singletons. Material: peripheral blood or thyroid tissue (not recorded which). The receptors here all came from an adult woman with Graves' disease, either hyperthyroidism or ophthalmopathy (not recorded which). The CDR3 runs from the conserved cysteine through the conserved F or W. Fields, in order: CDR3 length, clone size, V gene, D gene, J gene, CDR3 DNA, CDR3 protein. The D gene is left open where the match is weak. The size of a clone is reported for some rows only, either as once, few or many, or as a class for expanded clones.

CDR3 length: 11; clone size: many; V gene: TRBV20-1; D gene: -; J gene: TRBJ1-1; CDR3 DNA: TGCAGTGCTAGTAGGAACACTGAAGCTTTCTTT; CDR3 protein: CSASRNTEAFF
CDR3 length: 15; clone size: few; V gene: TRBV27; D gene: TRBD1; J gene: TRBJ2-7; CDR3 DNA: TGTGCCAGCCGGGGGATGGGACAGGGAGAGGTCGAGCAGTACTTC; CDR3 protein: CASRGMGQGEVEQYF
CDR3 length: 12; clone size: -; V gene: TRBV29-1; D gene: -; J gene: TRBJ1-3; CDR3 DNA: TGCAGCGTAGTGGAATCTGGAAACACCATATATTTT; CDR3 protein: CSVVESGNTIYF
CDR3 length: 12; clone size: -; V gene: TRBV29-1; D gene: -; J gene: TRBJ2-7; CDR3 DNA: TGCAGCCAAGAAGGGGCAAGGATCAAGCAGTACTTC; CDR3 protein: CSQEGARIKQYF
CDR3 length: 15; clone size: many; V gene: TRBV5-1; D gene: TRBD2; J gene: TRBJ2-2; CDR3 DNA: TGCGCCAGCACGACGGCGGGAGCGAACACCGGGGAGCTGTTTTTT; CDR3 protein: CASTTAGANTGELFF
CDR3 length: 11; clone size: many; V gene: TRBV19; D gene: -; J gene: TRBJ1-2; CDR3 DNA: TGTGCCAGTAGTGCCAGTCATGGCTACACCTTC; CDR3 protein: CASSASHGYTF
CDR3 length: 14; clone size: many; V gene: TRBV20-1; D gene: -; J gene: TRBJ1-2; CDR3 DNA: TGCAGTGCTAGTTGGGGGGAGCGAAGGGTTGGCTACACCTTC; CDR3 protein: CSASWGERRVGYTF
CDR3 length: 11; clone size: once; V gene: TRBV19; D gene: -; J gene: TRBJ1-1; CDR3 DNA: TGTGCCAGTAGTCGGGGCACTGAAACTTTCTTT; CDR3 protein: CASSRGTETFF
CDR3 length: 16; clone size: -; V gene: TRBV12-3/TRBV12-4; D gene: -; J gene: TRBJ2-5; CDR3 DNA: TGTGCCAGCAGTCTAACAGGATTCGGAGGCCAAGAGACCCAGTACTTC; CDR3 protein: CASSLTGFGGQETQYF
CDR3 length: 14; clone size: many; V gene: TRBV5-1; D gene: TRBD1; J gene: TRBJ1-5; CDR3 DNA: TGCGCCAGCAGCTGGGGGACAGGGGGCCAGCCCCAGCATTTT; CDR3 protein: CASSWGTGGQPQHF
CDR3 length: 16; clone size: -; V gene: TRBV2; D gene: TRBD1; J gene: TRBJ1-5; CDR3 DNA: TGTGCCAGCAGCCGGGACAGGACGTATAGCAATCAGCCCCAGCATTTT; CDR3 protein: CASSRDRTYSNQPQHF
CDR3 length: 13; clone size: -; V gene: TRBV29-1; D gene: -; J gene: TRBJ2-7; CDR3 DNA: TGCAGCTTGGCCCAGGGGACCTCCTACGAGCAGTACTTC; CDR3 protein: CSLAQGTSYEQYF
CDR3 length: 15; clone size: -; V gene: TRBV5-1; D gene: -; J gene: TRBJ1-2; CDR3 DNA: TGCGCCAGCAGCTTGGCAAGGGTGAATGGAGATGGCTACACCTTC; CDR3 protein: CASSLARVNGDGYTF
CDR3 length: 14; clone size: -; V gene: TRBV12-3/TRBV12-4; D gene: TRBD1; J gene: TRBJ1-2; CDR3 DNA: TGTGCCAGCAGCAACGACAGGGGGTGGGAAGGCTACACCTTC; CDR3 protein: CASSNDRGWEGYTF
CDR3 length: 17; clone size: -; V gene: TRBV7-9; D gene: TRBD1; J gene: TRBJ2-7; CDR3 DNA: TGTGCCAGCAGCCGTGGGGCTAACCGGGACAGCTCCTACGAGCAGTACTTC; CDR3 protein: CASSRGANRDSSYEQYF
CDR3 length: 14; clone size: -; V gene: TRBV10-3; D gene: -; J gene: TRBJ1-1; CDR3 DNA: TGTGCCATCAGTGAGCCGGGAAGAAACACTGAAGCTTTCTTT; CDR3 protein: CAISEPGRNTEAFF
CDR3 length: 15; clone size: -; V gene: TRBV4-2; D gene: -; J gene: TRBJ2-7; CDR3 DNA: TGTGCCAGCAGCCAAGATAAACGGGAAGGGTACGAGCAGTACTTC; CDR3 protein: CASSQDKREGYEQYF
CDR3 length: 14; clone size: -; V gene: TRBV21-1; D gene: -; J gene: TRBJ2-7; CDR3 DNA: TGTGCCAGCAGCAAGGACAGGAGATCCTACGAGCAGTACTTC; CDR3 protein: CASSKDRRSYEQYF
CDR3 length: 18; clone size: -; V gene: TRBV24-1; D gene: TRBD2; J gene: TRBJ2-5; CDR3 DNA: TGTGCCACCAGTGACGAAGGGACTAGCGGGGAGGACGAAGAGACCCAGTACTTC; CDR3 protein: CATSDEGTSGEDEETQYF
CDR3 length: 15; clone size: many; V gene: TRBV2; D gene: -; J gene: TRBJ2-7; CDR3 DNA: TGTGCCAGCATTGGAGCCCATCCGAGGAGCTACGAGCAGTACTTC; CDR3 protein: CASIGAHPRSYEQYF
CDR3 length: 14; clone size: -; V gene: TRBV29-1; D gene: -; J gene: TRBJ2-7; CDR3 DNA: TGCAGCGTGATTGACGGGGTTGTCTCCTACGAGCAGTACTTC; CDR3 protein: CSVIDGVVSYEQYF
CDR3 length: 12; clone size: few; V gene: TRBV2; D gene: -; J gene: TRBJ1-2; CDR3 DNA: TGTGCCAGCGGTCCGTCCTTCTATGGCTACACCTTC; CDR3 protein: CASGPSFYGYTF
CDR3 length: 16; clone size: -; V gene: TRBV12-3/TRBV12-4; D gene: TRBD1; J gene: TRBJ1-2; CDR3 DNA: TGTGCCAGCAGTTTATCCCAGGGGGGAAGTAACTATGGCTACACCTTC; CDR3 protein: CASSLSQGGSNYGYTF
CDR3 length: 13; clone size: many; V gene: TRBV6-4; D gene: -; J gene: TRBJ1-1; CDR3 DNA: TGTGCCAGCAGTGAACAGTTGAACACTGAAGCTTTCTTT; CDR3 protein: CASSEQLNTEAFF
CDR3 length: 14; clone size: -; V gene: TRBV7-9; D gene: TRBD2; J gene: TRBJ2-7; CDR3 DNA: TGCGCCAGCACCTTTCTAGCGGGGGTCTACGAGCAGTACTTC; CDR3 protein: CASTFLAGVYEQYF
CDR3 length: 14; clone size: many; V gene: TRBV5-1; D gene: TRBD1; J gene: TRBJ1-2; CDR3 DNA: TGCGCCAGCAGCTCGACCACAGGGGGAACTGGCTACACCTTC; CDR3 protein: CASSSTTGGTGYTF
CDR3 length: 13; clone size: -; V gene: TRBV29-1; D gene: -; J gene: TRBJ1-3; CDR3 DNA: TGCAGCGTTGAAGGGGGAGAAGGAAACACCATATATTTT; CDR3 protein: CSVEGGEGNTIYF
CDR3 length: 14; clone size: many; V gene: TRBV19; D gene: -; J gene: TRBJ1-1; CDR3 DNA: TGTGCCAGTAGTATACAGGGCGCGTACACTGAAGCTTTCTTT; CDR3 protein: CASSIQGAYTEAFF
CDR3 length: 13; clone size: few; V gene: TRBV6-5; D gene: -; J gene: TRBJ1-2; CDR3 DNA: TGTGCCAGCAGACTAGACGGAATCTATGGCTACACCTTC; CDR3 protein: CASRLDGIYGYTF
CDR3 length: 16; clone size: few; V gene: TRBV5-1; D gene: TRBD2; J gene: TRBJ2-2; CDR3 DNA: TGCGCCAGCAGCCGGGGACTAGCGGAGGTCCCCGGGGAGCTGTTTTTT; CDR3 protein: CASSRGLAEVPGELFF
CDR3 length: 13; clone size: many; V gene: TRBV20-1; D gene: TRBD2; J gene: TRBJ2-7; CDR3 DNA: TGCAGTGCTGCCGGGAGGGCCAGCTACGAGCAGTACTTC; CDR3 protein: CSAAGRASYEQYF
CDR3 length: 16; clone size: many; V gene: TRBV6-1; D gene: -; J gene: TRBJ1-6; CDR3 DNA: TGTGCCAGCAGTGGGGTCATCAGTGGAGATAATTCACCCCTCCACTTT; CDR3 protein: CASSGVISGDNSPLHF